This is a list of T cell receptor beta chains from one sample in a study of CD8 T cells in Susac syndrome. One entry per CDR3 protein results from TCRdb running MiXCR on the immunoSEQ multiplex PCR reads. The data contain a few hundred thousand distinct CDR3 sequences, 89% of them singletons. What was sequenced was CD8+ T cells from PBMCs. Every receptor here comes from a human donor with multiple sclerosis. The CDR3 runs from the conserved cysteine through the conserved F or W.

v_call | cdr3_aa
TRBV19 | CAIGRGGDNEQFF
TRBV27 | CASSLTGIYEQYF
TRBV4-3 | CASSPGTGGYSNQPQHF
TRBV5-4 | CAGSHGGANIQYF
TRBV11-2 | CASSLAGATDTQYF
TRBV25-1 | CASSDATGGMDTQYF
TRBV14 | CASSQERLTSGDNEQFF
TRBV24-1 | CATSDQGQSYEQYF
TRBV6-4 | CASSDEGTDTQYF
TRBV13 | CASSLVQVAGYGYTF
TRBV20-1 | CSARGRGGGYNTEAFF
TRBV7-9 | CASSLYQGFTNEKLFF
TRBV4-3 | CASSQDHSVGPEEQFF
TRBV4-1 | CASTTAQGSYEQYF
TRBV2 | CASRWLATNEKLFF
TRBV20-1 | CSARDGQDVNEQFF
TRBV7-9 | CASSPMSRDSDYGYTF
TRBV5-1 | CASSLLGGWNEQFF
TRBV27 | CASSLGRGGTEAFF
TRBV7-3 | CASSFSTSKYPTSTDTQYF
TRBV29-1 | CSVAGLNSNTGELFF
TRBV5-6 | CASSLGGLIKQFF
TRBV30 | CAWTTGDTEGEKLFF
TRBV24-1 | CATSIPGLAGNGEQFF
TRBV12-3/TRBV12-4 | CASSFSGSSSYEQYF
TRBV20-1 | CSARDRSLGYEQYF
TRBV30 | CAWSASLAGVTDTQYF
TRBV20-1 | CSARRGDTEAFF